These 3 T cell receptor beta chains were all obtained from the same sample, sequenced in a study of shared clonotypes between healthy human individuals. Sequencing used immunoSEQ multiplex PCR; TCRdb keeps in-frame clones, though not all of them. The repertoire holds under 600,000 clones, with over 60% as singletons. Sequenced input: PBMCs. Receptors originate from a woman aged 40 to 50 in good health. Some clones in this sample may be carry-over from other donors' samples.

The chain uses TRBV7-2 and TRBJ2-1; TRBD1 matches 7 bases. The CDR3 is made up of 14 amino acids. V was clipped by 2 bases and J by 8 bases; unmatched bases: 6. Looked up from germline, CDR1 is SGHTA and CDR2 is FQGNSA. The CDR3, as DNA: TGTGCCAGCAGCTTACAGGGGGATGGGGATGAGCAGTTCTTC. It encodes CASSLQGDGDEQFF.

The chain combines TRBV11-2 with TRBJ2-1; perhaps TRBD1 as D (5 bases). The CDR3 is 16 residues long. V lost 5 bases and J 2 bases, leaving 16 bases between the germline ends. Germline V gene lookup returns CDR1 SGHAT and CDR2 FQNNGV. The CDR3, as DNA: TGTGCCAGCAGCCCCCTAGGGGTTTCCCCCTACAATGAGCAGTTCTTC. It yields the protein CASSPLGVSPYNEQFF.

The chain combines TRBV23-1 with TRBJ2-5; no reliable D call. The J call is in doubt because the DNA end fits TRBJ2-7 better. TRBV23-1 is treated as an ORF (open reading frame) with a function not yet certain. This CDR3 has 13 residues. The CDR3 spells CASIEGIPYEQYF. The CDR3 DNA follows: TGCGCCAGCATTGAAGGGATCCCCTACGAGCAGTACTTC.